This section outlines one T cell receptor (beta chain) sequence together with its context. The CDR3 extends over 14 amino acids. V shed 3 bases, J shed 7 bases, and the junction held 6 bases outside the gene matches. Germline V lookup: CDR1 SGDLS, CDR2 YYNGEE. Noted treatment: roughly 20 received Ad26.COV2.S at low or high dose, single or two shots; 5 received placebo; per-sample allocation not given. Sampling took place 63 days after the first vaccine or placebo injection. This sample is drawn from a study of Ad26.COV2.S vaccination and SARS-CoV-2 variants. About the study: In the study, Ad26.COV2.S was injected intramuscularly once, or twice 56 days apart.

Repertoires were generated with immunoSEQ multiplex PCR, while TCRdb's copy carries only in-frame clones and drops some. The data contain some 410,000 clones, about nine tenths of them singletons. The rearrangement joins TRBV9 to TRBJ2-1; 8 bases are shared with TRBD1. Specimen: peripheral blood, collected in a trial of Ad26.COV2.S vaccine versus placebo. The receptor was isolated from a person aged 18-65 years who received the Ad26.COV2.S COVID-19 vaccine or a placebo. The CDR3 reads CASSGRTGHNEQFF. The CDR3 coding sequence is TGTGCCAGCAGCGGGCGGACAGGGCATAATGAGCAGTTCTTC. Full variable domain (outside the CDR3, taken from reference TRBV9 and TRBJ2-1): DSGVTQTPKHLITATGQRVTLRCSPRSGDLSVYWYQQSLDQGLQFLIQYYNGEERAKGNILERFSAQQFPDLHSELNLSSLELGDSALYFCASSGRTGHNEQFFGPGTRLTVL.